Given below is one T cell receptor (beta chain) in context. Its cognate antigen is unknown. Investigators amplified TCR beta CDR3 regions from RNA transcripts. First-round RT-PCR with HTBI primers preceded a second-round multiplex PCR. TCRdb fed the multiplex PCR reads into MiXCR, producing one record per CDR3 protein. Here the sample spans approximately 700,000 distinct CDR3 sequences, just over 40% being singletons. The sample comes from a study of Graves' ophthalmopathy and Graves' hyperthyroidism. Study-level points and caveats: From stable hyperthyroidism, ophthalmopathy was separated by a 13-signature model with 87.88% sensitivity and around 79% specificity. Detected in blood as well were most expanded thyroid clonotypes with frequency above 0.001.

The CDR3 extends over 11 amino acids. Deletions cut 1 base from V and 7 bases from J, with 2 bases between. Per germline, CDR1 ENHRY and CDR2 SYGVKD. Sequenced: peripheral blood. The sequence was collected from an adult man with Graves' ophthalmopathy. The chain combines TRBV10-3 with TRBJ2-1; D gene unclear. The CDR3: CAISELNEQFF. The CDR3 DNA is TGTGCCATCAGTGAGTTGAATGAGCAGTTCTTC.